This entry concerns a single T cell receptor (beta chain). This clonotype has a handful of counts. Its antigen is still unknown. There are no base qualities to consult, and no much larger clone falls within one base. The protocol used for the library was 5' RACE. Data came from an Illumina HiSeq 2000. Template switching added a universal primer binding site, and the final cDNA carried a unique molecular identifier that allowed TCR cDNA molecules to be counted accurately. First-strand cDNA for TCR alpha and beta chains was synthesized from specific primers in the conserved constant-segment region. Each cDNA library was double barcoded, with a SMART-Mk sample barcode plus Illumina barcodes, to control for contamination. TruSeq adapter sequences and Illumina sample barcodes were added in two successive PCR steps. Sequencing of the TCR alpha and beta cDNA libraries was done on the Illumina HiSeq platform using custom primers. Concerning the study's data processing: Unique molecular identifiers were extracted from raw reads with MiGEC, and CDR3 positions were determined with MiXCR. Recombination models were inferred per individual with the repgenHMM and IGoR tools using an EM algorithm. Shared clonotypes were analyzed with the tcR package in R, and sharing was normalized by the product of cloneset sizes. Out-of-frame nonproductive sequences were analyzed to study raw recombination free of thymic and clonal selection effects. Starting from the raw public reads, TCRdb applied fastp trimming at Q25, assembled clones with MiXCR and retained in-frame beta chains. CDR3 protein duplicates are merged, each entry listing the most common genes and DNA. TCRdb's processing, not the authors' own work, is the source of the V and J calls. This sample lists roughly 690,000 distinct CDR3 sequences; around 5.7% were detected once. The biggest ten clones account for 1.5% to 2% of the sample.

All donors were healthy Caucasians. The researchers also sequenced three unrelated adults who were not twins: a male aged 18 to 29, a male aged 50 to 60, and a female aged 50 to 60. Using Miltenyi CD45RO+ enrichment and human naive T-cell isolation kits, memory (CD45RO+) and naive T cells were isolated from PBMC. These data are taken from a study of identical twins (TCRdb year 2016). General notes on the study: TCR alpha and beta repertoires from monozygotic twins, unrelated adults of various ages and cord blood were deep-sequenced to test whether fetal clonotypes persist. To rule out contamination, the twin experiments were replicated at different times with different library preparation protocols. Overall study results and their limits: Invariant T cells such as MAIT and iNKT could partly confound zero-insertion analyses, although diverse VJ usage argued against such confounding for most clonotypes. Fewer insertions were carried by abundant cord blood beta clonotypes, a similar but weaker trend appeared in young adult naive repertoires, and no such trend appeared in memory repertoires. Out-of-frame TCR alpha sequences shared between twins showed an excess of low generation-probability sequences compared with coincidental sharing between unrelated individuals. In monozygotic twins, recombination models systematically underestimated out-of-frame TCR alpha sharing, but the models matched the sharing seen between unrelated individuals. The excess sharing between twins in beta out-of-frame sequences was weaker because fewer shared sequences reduced the signal-to-noise ratio. Because the same donors could not be followed over many years, conclusions were based on cross-sectional statistical analysis.

What was sequenced was naive T cells sorted from blood. According to the study, the label for this sample's cell subset or site signals: cells isolated with a human naive T-cell isolation kit. The sequence was collected from a man aged 18-30 years in good health.

Here the CDR3 is given as CASSHRGAGLSYEQYF. The bases are TGTGCCAGCAGTCACAGAGGGGCAGGACTCTCCTACGAGCAGTACTTC. The chain employs TRBV25-1 and TRBJ2-7; the D gene could be TRBD1 or TRBD2, each one agreeing over 5 bases. For CDR1 and CDR2, the germline V gene lists MGHDK and SYGVNS. Trimming takes 5 bases from V and 0 bases from J, and the germline ends sit 17 bases apart. Measured from the cysteine to the phenylalanine, the CDR3 is 16 residues long. The entry retains the CDR3 DNA only, 48 bases that are in frame from base 1.